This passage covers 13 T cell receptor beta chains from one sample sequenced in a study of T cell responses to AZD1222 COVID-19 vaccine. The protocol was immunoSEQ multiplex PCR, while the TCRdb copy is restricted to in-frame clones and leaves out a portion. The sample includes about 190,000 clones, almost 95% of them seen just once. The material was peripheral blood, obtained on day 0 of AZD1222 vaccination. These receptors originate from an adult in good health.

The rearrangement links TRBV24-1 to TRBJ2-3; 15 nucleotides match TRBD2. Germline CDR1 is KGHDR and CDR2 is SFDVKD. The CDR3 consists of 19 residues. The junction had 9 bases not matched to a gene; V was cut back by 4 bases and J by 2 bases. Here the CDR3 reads CATSDQGLAGGPNTDTQYF. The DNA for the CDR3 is TGTGCCACCAGTGACCAGGGACTAGCGGGGGGCCCTAACACAGATACGCAGTATTTT.

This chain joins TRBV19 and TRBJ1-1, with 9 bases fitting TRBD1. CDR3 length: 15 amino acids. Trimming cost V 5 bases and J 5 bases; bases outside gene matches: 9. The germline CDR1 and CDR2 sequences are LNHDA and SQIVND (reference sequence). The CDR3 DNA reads TGTGCCAGTAGTTCCTTGGGACAGGGAGAAACTGAAGCTTTCTTT. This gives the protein CASSSLGQGETEAFF. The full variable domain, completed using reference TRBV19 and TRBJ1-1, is DGGITQSPKYLFRKEGQNVTLSCEQNLNHDAMYWYRQDPGQGLRLIYYSQIVNDFQKGDIAEGYSVSREKKESFPLTVTSAQKNPTAFYLCASSSLGQGETEAFFGQGTRLTVV.

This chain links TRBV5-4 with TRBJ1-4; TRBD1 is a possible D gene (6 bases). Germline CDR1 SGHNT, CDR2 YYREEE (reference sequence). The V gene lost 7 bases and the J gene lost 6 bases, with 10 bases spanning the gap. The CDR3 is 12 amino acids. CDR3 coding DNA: TGTGCCAGCCGGGGGGGCGATGAAAAACTGTTTTTT. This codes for CASRGGDEKLFF.

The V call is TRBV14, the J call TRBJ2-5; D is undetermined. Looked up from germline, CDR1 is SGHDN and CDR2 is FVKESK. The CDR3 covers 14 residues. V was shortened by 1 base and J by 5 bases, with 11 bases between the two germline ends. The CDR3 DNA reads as TGTGCCAGCAGCCAAGTGAGCCTCCGGGAGACCCAGTACTTC. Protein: CASSQVSLRETQYF.

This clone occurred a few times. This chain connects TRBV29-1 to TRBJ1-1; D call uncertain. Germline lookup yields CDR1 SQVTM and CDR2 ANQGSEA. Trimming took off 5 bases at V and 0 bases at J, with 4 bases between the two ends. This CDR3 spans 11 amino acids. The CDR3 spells CSVNMNTEAFF. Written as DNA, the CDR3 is TGCAGCGTTAACATGAACACTGAAGCTTTCTTT.

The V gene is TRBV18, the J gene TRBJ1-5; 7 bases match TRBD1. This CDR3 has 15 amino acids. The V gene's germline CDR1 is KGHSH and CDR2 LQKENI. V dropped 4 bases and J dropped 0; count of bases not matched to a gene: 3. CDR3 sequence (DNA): TGTGCCAGCTCACTGGGACAGAATAGCAATCAGCCCCAGCATTTT. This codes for CASSLGQNSNQPQHF.

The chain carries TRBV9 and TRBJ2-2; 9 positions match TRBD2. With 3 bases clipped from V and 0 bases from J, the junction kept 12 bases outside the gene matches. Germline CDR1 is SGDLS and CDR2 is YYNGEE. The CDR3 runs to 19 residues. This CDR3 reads CASSAGSGSGGPNTGELFF. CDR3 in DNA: TGTGCCAGCAGCGCCGGGAGTGGTAGCGGGGGCCCGAACACCGGGGAGCTGTTTTTT.

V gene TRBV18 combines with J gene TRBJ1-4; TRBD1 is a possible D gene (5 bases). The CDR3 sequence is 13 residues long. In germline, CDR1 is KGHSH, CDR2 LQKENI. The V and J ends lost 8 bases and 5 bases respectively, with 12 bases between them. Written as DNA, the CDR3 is TGTGCCAGCCAGTGGACATCAAATGAAAAACTGTTTTTT. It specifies CASQWTSNEKLFF.

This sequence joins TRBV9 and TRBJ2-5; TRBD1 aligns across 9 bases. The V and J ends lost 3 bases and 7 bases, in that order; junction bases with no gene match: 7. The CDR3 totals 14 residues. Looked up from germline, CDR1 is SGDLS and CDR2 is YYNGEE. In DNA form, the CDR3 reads TGTGCCAGCAGCGGGACAGGGGCCCGGGTGACCCAGTACTTC. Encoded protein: CASSGTGARVTQYF.

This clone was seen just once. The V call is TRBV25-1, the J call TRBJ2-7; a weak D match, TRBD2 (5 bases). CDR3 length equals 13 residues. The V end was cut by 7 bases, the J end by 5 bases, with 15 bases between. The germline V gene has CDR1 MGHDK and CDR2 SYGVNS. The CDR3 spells CASTRGSGNEQYF. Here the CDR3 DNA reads TGTGCCAGCACCAGAGGTTCGGGAAACGAGCAGTACTTC.

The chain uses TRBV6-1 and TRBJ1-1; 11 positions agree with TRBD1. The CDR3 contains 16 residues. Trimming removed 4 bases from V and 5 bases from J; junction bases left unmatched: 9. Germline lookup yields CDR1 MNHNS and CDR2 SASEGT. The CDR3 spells CASSGRDRGGRTEAFF. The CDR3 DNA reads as TGTGCCAGCAGTGGCCGGGACAGGGGGGGACGAACTGAAGCTTTCTTT.

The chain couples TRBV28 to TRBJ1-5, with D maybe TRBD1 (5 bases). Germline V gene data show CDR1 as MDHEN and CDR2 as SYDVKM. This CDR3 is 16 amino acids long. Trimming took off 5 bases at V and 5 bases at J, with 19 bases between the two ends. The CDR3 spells CASSPEGTGFHQPQHF. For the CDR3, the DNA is TGTGCCAGCAGTCCCGAGGGGACCGGGTTTCATCAGCCCCAGCATTTT.

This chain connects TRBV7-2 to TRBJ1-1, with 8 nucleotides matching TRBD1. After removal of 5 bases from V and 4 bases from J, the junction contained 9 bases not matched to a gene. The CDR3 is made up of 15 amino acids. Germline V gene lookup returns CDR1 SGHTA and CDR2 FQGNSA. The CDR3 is CASSPRQGRITEAFF. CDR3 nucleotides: TGTGCCAGCAGCCCTCGACAGGGGAGGATCACTGAAGCTTTCTTT.